This is a list of T cell receptor beta chains from one sample in a study of shared clonotypes between healthy human individuals. This table comes from immunoSEQ multiplex PCR, and its TCRdb copy is limited to in-frame clones, with some not included. This sample has over a million clones, with approximately 72% found just once. The sequenced sample consisted of memory CD4+ T cells sorted from blood. Every receptor here comes from a man between 18 and 35 years old in good health. CDR3s include the opening cysteine and the closing phenylalanine or tryptophan. Fields, in order: CDR3 protein, CDR3 DNA, V gene, J gene, D gene, clone size. A D gene is named only where the DNA matches it firmly. Expanded clones are given a class, and other clones once, few, many or no size at all.

CDR3aa: CASSPPNSGAYEQYF
CDR3nt: TGTGCCAGCTCACCACCGAACAGCGGAGCCTACGAGCAGTACTTC
v_gene: TRBV18
j_gene: TRBJ2-7
d_gene: .
abundance: .

CDR3aa: CASSLGGDTQYF
CDR3nt: TGTGCCAGCTCACTCGGCGGGGATACGCAGTATTTT
v_gene: TRBV18
j_gene: TRBJ2-3
d_gene: .
abundance: .

CDR3aa: CASSSRLAGNTGELFF
CDR3nt: TGTGCCAGCAGCTCCCGACTAGCGGGAAACACCGGGGAGCTGTTTTTT
v_gene: TRBV11-2
j_gene: TRBJ2-2
d_gene: TRBD2
abundance: .

CDR3aa: CASSFWTGEKLFF
CDR3nt: TGTGCCAGCAGCTTCTGGACAGGTGAAAAACTGTTTTTT
v_gene: TRBV5-5
j_gene: TRBJ1-4
d_gene: TRBD1
abundance: .

CDR3aa: CASSLGSSVNTEAFF
CDR3nt: TGTGCCAGCAGCTTAGGTAGCAGTGTGAACACTGAAGCTTTCTTT
v_gene: TRBV11-2
j_gene: TRBJ1-1
d_gene: .
abundance: .

CDR3aa: CASSFQGTSSPLHF
CDR3nt: TGTGCCAGCAGCTTCCAGGGGACGAGTTCACCCCTCCACTTT
v_gene: TRBV5-4
j_gene: TRBJ1-6
d_gene: .
abundance: few

CDR3aa: CSGQKNIQYF
CDR3nt: TGCAGTGGACAGAAAAACATTCAGTACTTC
v_gene: TRBV20-1
j_gene: TRBJ2-4
d_gene: .
abundance: .

CDR3aa: CASSDVARAIYGYTF
CDR3nt: TGTGCCAGCAGTGACGTGGCCAGGGCGATCTATGGCTACACCTTC
v_gene: TRBV6-1
j_gene: TRBJ1-2
d_gene: .
abundance: .

CDR3aa: CASTRLGTGDNQPQHF
CDR3nt: TGTGCCAGCACTAGACTCGGGACAGGCGACAATCAGCCCCAGCATTTT
v_gene: TRBV2
j_gene: TRBJ1-5
d_gene: TRBD1
abundance: .

CDR3aa: CASRRDSSGANVLTF
CDR3nt: TGTGCCAGCAGACGAGATAGCTCTGGGGCCAACGTCCTGACTTTC
v_gene: TRBV6-5
j_gene: TRBJ2-6
d_gene: .
abundance: .

CDR3aa: CASSLDPGTDTQYF
CDR3nt: TGTGCCAGCAGCTTAGATCCGGGCACAGATACGCAGTATTTT
v_gene: TRBV11-3
j_gene: TRBJ2-3
d_gene: .
abundance: many

CDR3aa: CASSQKPTGLAASTDTQYF
CDR3nt: TGTGCCAGCAGCCAGAAACCGACCGGACTAGCAGCGAGCACAGATACGCAGTATTTT
v_gene: TRBV13
j_gene: TRBJ2-3
d_gene: TRBD2
abundance: .

CDR3aa: CASSPTTPRAYGYTF
CDR3nt: TGTGCCAGCAGTCCGACCACCCCCAGGGCCTATGGCTACACCTTC
v_gene: TRBV6-5
j_gene: TRBJ1-2
d_gene: .
abundance: .

CDR3aa: CSVVAGTDPGDIQYF
CDR3nt: TGCAGCGTAGTAGCGGGAACTGACCCGGGGGACATTCAGTACTTC
v_gene: TRBV29-1
j_gene: TRBJ2-4
d_gene: TRBD2
abundance: .

CDR3aa: CASSEELANGYTF
CDR3nt: TGCGCCAGCAGTGAGGAACTAGCGAATGGCTACACCTTC
v_gene: TRBV10-2
j_gene: TRBJ1-2
d_gene: .
abundance: .

CDR3aa: CASSKGSRSNTGELFF
CDR3nt: TGTGCCAGCAGCAAAGGGTCCAGATCGAACACCGGGGAGCTGTTTTTT
v_gene: TRBV11-3
j_gene: TRBJ2-2
d_gene: .
abundance: once

CDR3aa: CASRLDRTNEKLFF
CDR3nt: TGTGCCAGCAGATTGGACAGGACCAATGAAAAACTGTTTTTT
v_gene: TRBV6-1
j_gene: TRBJ1-4
d_gene: TRBD1
abundance: .

CDR3aa: CASTLGRGHYNEQFF
CDR3nt: TGTGCCAGCACCCTCGGGCGGGGCCACTACAATGAGCAGTTCTTC
v_gene: TRBV2
j_gene: TRBJ2-1
d_gene: .
abundance: .

CDR3aa: CASSLARDYTDTQYF
CDR3nt: TGTGCCAGCAGCTTGGCCAGGGATTACACAGATACGCAGTATTTT
v_gene: TRBV5-6
j_gene: TRBJ2-3
d_gene: .
abundance: .

CDR3aa: CASSLTGYGTDTQYF
CDR3nt: TGTGCCAGCAGCTTAACAGGTTACGGCACAGATACGCAGTATTTT
v_gene: TRBV11-2
j_gene: TRBJ2-3
d_gene: .
abundance: .